The rows below give T cell receptor beta chains drawn from one sample of a study of shared clonotypes between healthy human individuals. TCRdb's table, derived via immunoSEQ multiplex PCR, lists solely in-frame clones and lacks some. The sample carries about 500,000 clones, approximately 80% recorded once. Specimen: PBMCs. Source of these receptors: a woman aged 40 to 50 in good health. Some clones in this sample may be carry-over from other donors' samples. CDR3s include the opening cysteine and the closing phenylalanine or tryptophan. The D gene is left open where the match is weak. The listing skips clone size in some rows; elsewhere it reads once, few, many or a size class.

TRBJ1-1 | TRBV7-9 | - | - | CASSLVEGAGAFF | TGTGCCAGCAGCTTAGTGGAAGGGGCGGGAGCTTTCTTT
TRBJ2-5 | TRBV7-8 | - | - | CASSPNSPGAQEAQYF | TGTGCCAGCAGCCCAAACAGCCCAGGGGCCCAAGAGGCCCAGTACTTC
TRBJ2-7 | TRBV4-1 | TRBD1 | - | CASSIKASGQGEEQYF | TGCGCCAGCAGCATAAAAGCTTCGGGACAGGGCGAGGAGCAGTACTTC
TRBJ1-1 | TRBV5-4 | TRBD1 | - | CASSWDRMNTEAFF | TGTGCCAGCAGCTGGGACAGGATGAACACTGAAGCTTTCTTT
TRBJ2-5 | TRBV5-6 | - | many | CASSSTRGYQETQYF | TGTGCCAGCAGCTCAACTAGGGGGTACCAAGAGACCCAGTACTTC
TRBJ1-1 | TRBV5-4 | TRBD1 | - | CASSYRQGGDTEAFF | TGTGCCAGCAGCTATAGACAGGGAGGGGACACTGAAGCTTTCTTT
TRBJ2-7 | TRBV2 | - | - | CASIQEGYEQYF | TGTGCCAGCATTCAAGAGGGATACGAGCAGTACTTC
TRBJ1-5 | TRBV15 | TRBD1 | - | CATSPGTGESNQPQHF | TGTGCCACCTCCCCGGGGACAGGGGAGAGCAATCAGCCCCAGCATTTT
TRBJ2-7 | TRBV28 | TRBD2 | many | CASSLGGALGEQYF | TGTGCCAGCAGTTTGGGAGGGGCCCTCGGCGAGCAGTACTTC
TRBJ2-7 | TRBV7-9 | - | - | CASSLGSRGRQYF | TGTGCCAGCAGCTTAGGTAGCCGCGGTCGGCAGTACTTC
TRBJ1-4 | TRBV6-1 | - | few | CASRRTDIFDEKLFF | TGTGCCAGCAGACGGACCGACATATTCGATGAAAAACTGTTTTTT
TRBJ1-1 | TRBV28 | - | - | CASSPQWGTEASF | TGTGCCAGCAGCCCTCAGTGGGGCACTGAAGCTTCCTTT
TRBJ2-7 | TRBV9 | TRBD2 | - | CASSKGLAGGRYEQYF | TGTGCCAGCAGCAAGGGACTAGCGGGAGGGCGGTACGAGCAGTACTTC
TRBJ2-2 | TRBV6-5 | TRBD2 | - | CASRASGTVTGELFF | TGTGCCAGCAGGGCTAGCGGGACGGTCACCGGGGAGCTGTTTTTT
TRBJ2-1 | TRBV27 | - | many | CASNGLDEQFF | TGTGCCAGCAACGGTCTTGATGAGCAGTTCTTC
TRBJ1-1 | TRBV7-9 | TRBD1 | - | CASSKDRVETFF | TGTGCCAGCAGCAAGGACAGGGTTGAAACTTTCTTT
TRBJ2-7 | TRBV28 | - | once | CASSFGPQGYEQYF | TGTGCCAGCAGTTTCGGGCCCCAGGGATACGAGCAGTACTTC
TRBJ2-7 | TRBV11-2 | TRBD2 | once | CASSSTGTRYEQYF | TGTGCCAGCAGCTCCACCGGGACTAGGTACGAGCAGTACTTC
TRBJ1-2 | TRBV21-1 | - | - | CASSKTRRTFLCGYTF | TGTGCCAGCAGCAAAACGCGCAGGACCTTTCTTTGTGGCTACACCTTC
TRBJ2-5 | TRBV7-9 | TRBD1 | - | CASSGRTGSVFEETQYF | TGTGCCAGCAGCGGAAGGACAGGGTCAGTGTTTGAGGAGACCCAGTACTTC
TRBJ1-5 | TRBV30 | - | many | CAWSPGSNQPQHF | TGTGCCTGGAGTCCAGGGAGCAATCAGCCCCAGCATTTT
TRBJ2-1 | TRBV28 | TRBD2 | - | CASSLGGRYNEQFF | TGTGCCAGCAGTTTAGGCGGGAGATACAATGAGCAGTTCTTC
TRBJ1-5 | TRBV19 | - | - | CASSISPGQPQHF | TGTGCCAGTAGTATTTCGCCCGGGCAGCCCCAGCATTTT
TRBJ2-7 | TRBV4-2 | TRBD2 | few | CASSQEWAGGPFVHEQYF | TGTGCCAGCAGCCAAGAGTGGGCGGGAGGGCCTTTCGTACACGAGCAGTACTTC
TRBJ2-7 | TRBV11-2 | TRBD1 | - | CASSLGQGLYEQYF | TGTGCCAGCAGCTTAGGACAGGGATTGTACGAGCAGTACTTC
TRBJ2-3 | TRBV11-2 | TRBD1 | - | CASSLTRGPADTQYF | TGTGCCAGCAGCTTAACCAGGGGGCCGGCAGATACGCAGTATTTT
TRBJ2-7 | TRBV7-7 | - | - | CASSLRQDGEQYF | TGTGCCAGCAGCTTACGCCAGGATGGCGAGCAGTACTTC
TRBJ2-3 | TRBV9 | - | - | CASSVDLDTQYF | TGTGCCAGCAGCGTAGATCTGGATACGCAGTATTTT
TRBJ1-2 | TRBV10-3 | - | - | CATLFESDYGYTF | TGTGCCACCCTTTTTGAGTCCGACTATGGCTACACCTTC
TRBJ2-1 | TRBV5-1 | TRBD1 | - | CASSLGPGGSEQFF | TGCGCCAGCAGCTTGGGTCCAGGGGGCTCTGAGCAGTTCTTC
TRBJ2-1 | TRBV7-8 | - | - | CASSLAQLYNEQFF | TGTGCCAGCAGCTTAGCTCAGCTCTACAATGAGCAGTTCTTC
TRBJ1-5 | TRBV7-6 | - | - | CASSLNGHSNQPQHF | TGTGCCAGCAGCTTAAACGGACATAGCAATCAGCCCCAGCATTTT
TRBJ2-5 | TRBV30 | TRBD2 | once | CAWSVLAGVGEQYF | TGTGCCTGGAGTGTTCTAGCGGGAGTCGGTGAGCAGTACTTC
TRBJ1-2 | TRBV28 | - | once | CASSSAKVHGYTF | TGTGCCAGCAGTTCAGCTAAAGTCCATGGCTACACCTTC
TRBJ2-1 | TRBV9 | - | few | CASCTGAGTYNEQFF | TGTGCCAGCTGCACGGGGGCCGGAACCTACAATGAGCAGTTCTTC
TRBJ2-2 | TRBV11-2 | TRBD2 | few | CASSRLAGGTGELFF | TGTGCCAGCAGCCGACTAGCGGGAGGCACCGGGGAGCTGTTTTTT
TRBJ2-2 | TRBV10-1 | TRBD2 | - | CASSEGTSATGELFF | TGCGCCAGCAGTGAGGGGACTAGCGCCACCGGGGAGCTGTTTTTT
TRBJ2-1 | TRBV6-6 | TRBD2 | - | CASSYSSAGGNEQFF | TGTGCCAGCAGTTACTCTAGTGCGGGAGGGAATGAGCAGTTCTTC
TRBJ2-2 | TRBV7-2 | - | few | CASSLGAGNTGELFF | TGTGCCAGCAGCCTCGGGGCAGGGAACACCGGGGAGCTGTTTTTT
TRBJ2-1 | TRBV9 | TRBD1 | few | CASSPWTGSVNEQFF | TGTGCCAGCAGCCCCTGGACAGGGTCGGTCAATGAGCAGTTCTTC
TRBJ2-5 | TRBV5-4 | TRBD1 | - | CASSFQGARETQYF | TGTGCCAGCAGCTTTCAGGGGGCAAGGGAGACCCAGTACTTC